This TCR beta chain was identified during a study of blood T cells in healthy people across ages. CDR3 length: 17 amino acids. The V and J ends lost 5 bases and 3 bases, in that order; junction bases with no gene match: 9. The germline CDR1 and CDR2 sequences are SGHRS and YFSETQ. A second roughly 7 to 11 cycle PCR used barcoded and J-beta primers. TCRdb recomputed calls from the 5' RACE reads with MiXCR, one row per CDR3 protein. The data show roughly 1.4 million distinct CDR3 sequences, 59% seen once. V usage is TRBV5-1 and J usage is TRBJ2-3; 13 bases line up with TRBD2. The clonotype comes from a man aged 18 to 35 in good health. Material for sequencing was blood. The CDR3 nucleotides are TGCGCCAGCAGTCAAAGGACTAGCGGGGGATTTACAGATACGCAGTATTTT. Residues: CASSQRTSGGFTDTQYF.